Presented here are 28 T cell receptor beta chains from one specimen sequenced in a study of read filtering for tumor transcriptome and immune sequencing. Molecular barcoded adaptors covering alpha/delta and beta/gamma chains were used on about 0.4 ug RNA. Each CDR3 protein gets one entry after TCRdb re-called the reads with MiXCR. The table shows about 130,000 distinct CDR3 sequences, with roughly 13% occurring only once. Material: a population of CD138-negative cells sorted from bone marrow. The receptors shown here come from a donor aged 40 or over with multiple myeloma.

This clonotype was found many times. V and J are TRBV5-5 and TRBJ2-2; 7 nucleotides agree with TRBD1. Per the germline V gene, CDR1 is SGHKS and CDR2 is YYEKEE (reference sequence). The CDR3 sequence is 16 residues long. V was clipped by 3 bases and J by 0 bases; unmatched bases: 5. CDR3 in DNA: TGTGCCAGCAGCTCGACAGGGACATCGAACACCGGGGAGCTGTTTTTT. This sequence encodes CASSSTGTSNTGELFF. Using reference TRBV5-5 and TRBJ2-2 for the parts outside the CDR3, the full variable domain is DAGVTQSPTHLIKTRGQQVTLRCSPISGHKSVSWYQQVLGQGPQFIFQYYEKEERGRGNFPDRFSARQFPNYSSELNVNALLLGDSALYLCASSSTGTSNTGELFFGEGSRLTVL.

On this clonotype itself: This clone may be a read error of a much larger clone one base away. This chain joins TRBV28 and TRBJ2-7; perhaps D is TRBD1 or TRBD2 (5 bases each). The length of the CDR3 is 17 residues. Germline V gene sequence: CDR1 MDHEN, CDR2 SYDVKM. The DNA of the CDR3 is TGTGTCAGCAGTTTAAGCTCTGGGCAGGGACGGTCCTACGAGCAGTACTTC. It encodes CVSSLSSGQGRSYEQYF. The full variable domain, with the rest looked up from reference TRBV28 and TRBJ2-7, is DVKVTQSSRYLVKRTGEKVFLECVQDMDHENMFWYRQDPGLGLRLIYFSYDVKMKEKGDIPEGYSVSREKKERFSLILESASTNQTSMYLCVSSLSSGQGRSYEQYFGPGTRLTVT.

About this clonotype: Sequence at one end of the junction differs from germline and may be a read error. This chain links TRBV11-2 with TRBJ2-1, with 9 bases aligning to TRBD2. This CDR3 has 16 residues. From germline, CDR1 is SGHAT and CDR2 FQNNGV. DNA for the CDR3: TGTGCCAGCAGCCTAGTTAGCGGGAGCTCCTACAATGAGCAGTTGTTC. This gives the protein CASSLVSGSSYNEQLF.

This clonotype was found a few times. It may be a read error: a sequence one base away is much more abundant. V is TRBV4-2 and J is TRBJ2-3; D is unresolved. V lost 4 bases, J lost 2 bases, and 19 bases lay in between. Germline V gene lookup returns CDR1 LGHNA and CDR2 YNFKEQ. There are 17 residues in the CDR3. Here the CDR3 reads CASSPPGQSRSTDTQYF. CDR3 DNA: TGTGCCAGCAGCCCCCCGGGTCAGAGCCGCTCCACAGATACGCAGTATTTT.

Details on this clonotype: Sequence at one end of the junction differs from germline and may be a read error. This chain links TRBV28 with TRBJ2-6; unclear D gene. Germline V gene lookup returns CDR1 MDHEN and CDR2 SYDVKM. The CDR3 has 15 residues. CDR3 region: CASGFPNRGANVLTF. The DNA of the CDR3 is TGTGCCAGCGGTTTCCCCAATAGAGGGGCCAACGTCCTGACTTTC.

The gene calls are TRBV20-1 and TRBJ2-1; 11 bases line up with TRBD2. The CDR3 has 16 amino acids. V trimming: 0 bases; J trimming: 12 bases; junction bases outside the gene matches: 13. The germline V gene encodes CDR1 DFQATT and CDR2 SNEGSKA (reference sequence). The CDR3 bases are TGCAGTGCTAGAGACCTCACTAGCGGGAGTAGCCCTGGGCAGTTCTTC. Translated, it gives CSARDLTSGSSPGQFF.

This clonotype occurred many times. This chain links TRBV6-2 or TRBV6-3 with TRBJ2-2; 11 bases fit TRBD2. The V gene end was trimmed by 6 bases and the J gene end by 5 bases; junction bases not matched to a gene: 5. Germline-derived CDR1 and CDR2 are MNHEY and SVGEGT. The CDR3 runs 15 residues. The CDR3 here is CASSQRTSGTGELFF. The CDR3, as DNA: TGTGCCAGCAGCCAAAGGACTAGCGGGACCGGGGAGCTGTTTTTT.

This clonotype was counted at least ten times. The chain couples TRBV10-3 to TRBJ2-5; D might be TRBD1 or TRBD2, each matching 5 bases. The V gene's germline CDR1 is ENHRY and CDR2 SYGVKD. V was cut by 4 bases and J by 3 bases, with 12 bases left in between. This CDR3 is 14 amino acids long. CDR3 coding DNA: TGTGCCATCAGTGGGAAAGGGACCAAAGAGACCCAGTACTTC. It yields the protein CAISGKGTKETQYF.

As to this clonotype: This is likely a read error, given that the CDR3 carries no conserved phenylalanine or tryptophan at its end. The V and J genes are TRBV5-4 and TRBJ2-1; 7 bases align to TRBD1. The CDR3 loop spans 17 amino acids. Germline V gene data show CDR1 as SGHNT and CDR2 as YYREEE (reference sequence). The trim removed 3 bases at V and 4 bases at J, leaving 13 bases unmatched. DNA for the CDR3: TGTGCCAGCAGCTCCGACAGGGTATACAAGGTTTACAATGAGCAGTTCATC. Its translation: CASSSDRVYKVYNEQFI.

This clonotype was seen many times. The chain recombines TRBV2 with TRBJ2-7, with D perhaps matching TRBD2 (5 bases). V dropped 7 bases and J dropped 6 bases, with 19 bases sitting between them. This CDR3 has 14 residues. Germline values: CDR1 SNHLY, CDR2 FYNNEI. CDR3 region: CASTPGNSQSEQYF. CDR3 nucleotides: TGTGCCAGCACCCCCGGGAACAGTCAAAGCGAGCAGTACTTC. Full variable domain (outside the CDR3, taken from reference TRBV2 and TRBJ2-7): EPEVTQTPSHQVTQMGQEVILRCVPISNHLYFYWYRQILGQKVEFLVSFYNNEISEKSEIFDDQFSVERPDGSNFTLKIRSTKLEDSAMYFCASTPGNSQSEQYFGPGTRLTVT.

In this sample, this clonotype turned up many times. The chain recombines TRBV4-1 with TRBJ1-3, with D perhaps TRBD1 (6 bases). The CDR3 runs 17 residues. Deletions cut 0 bases from V and 0 bases from J, with 12 bases between. Germline V CDR1 and CDR2: MGHRA, YSYEKL. The CDR3 DNA reads TGCGCCAGCAGCCAAGAGGGGACATCGAGCTCTGGAAACACCATATATTTT. As protein: CASSQEGTSSSGNTIYF.

There are many counts of this clonotype. The genes are TRBV6-1 and TRBJ2-1, with TRBD1 matching 10 bases. The CDR3 runs 19 residues. With 0 bases clipped from V and 2 bases from J, the junction kept 10 bases outside the gene matches. CDR1 is MNHNS, CDR2 SASEGT, per germline. The CDR3 region has the DNA TGTGCCAGCAGTGAAGCGCGGGGACAGGGGAAACGTGCCTACAATGAGCAGTTCTTC. It yields the protein CASSEARGQGKRAYNEQFF.

This clonotype was seen at least ten times. The J gene is TRBJ1-6, the V gene TRBV12-3 or TRBV12-4, with 10 nucleotides matching TRBD1. With 5 bases clipped from V and 5 bases from J, the junction kept 3 bases outside the gene matches. The CDR3 spans 15 residues. The CDR3 region is CASSRQGAHNSPLHF. CDR3 coding DNA: TGTGCCAGCAGTCGACAGGGGGCTCATAATTCACCCCTCCACTTT.

This clonotype was seen repeatedly, ten times or more. The chain recombines TRBV11-2 with TRBJ2-1, with TRBD2 matching 14 bases. There are 15 residues in the CDR3. The V segment lost 5 bases and the J segment 8 bases; nucleotides outside the gene matches: 5. Germline CDR1 is SGHAT and CDR2 is FQNNGV. The CDR3 sequence is CASSPGLAGAYEQFF. The CDR3 DNA follows: TGTGCCAGCAGCCCGGGACTAGCGGGAGCGTATGAGCAGTTCTTC.

This clonotype has at least ten counts. J is TRBJ2-5 and V is TRBV5-6, with 7 positions matching TRBD1. Per the germline V gene, CDR1 is SGHDT and CDR2 is YYEEEE. The CDR3 has 15 amino acids. V gave up 0 bases and J gave up 4 bases; unmatched junction bases: 6. CDR3 loop: CASSLEGTAAETQYF. CDR3 nucleotide sequence: TGTGCCAGCAGCTTGGAAGGGACAGCAGCAGAGACCCAGTACTTC.

This clonotype has at least ten counts. The V and J genes are TRBV7-2 and TRBJ2-1, with 13 bases matching TRBD2. This CDR3 spans 17 amino acids. The V gene end was trimmed by 5 bases and the J gene end by 10 bases; junction bases not matched to a gene: 14. Per the germline V gene, CDR1 is SGHTA and CDR2 is FQGNSA. In DNA, the CDR3 is TGTGCCAGCAGCCTTAGTTCTAGACTAGCGGGAGGCAAAGAGCAGTTCTTC. Its protein product is CASSLSSRLAGGKEQFF.

The table lists this clonotype with many counts. The genes are TRBV19 and TRBJ2-1; 8 positions match TRBD2. Germline assignment: CDR1 LNHDA and CDR2 SQIVND (reference sequence). The CDR3 runs 12 residues. The trim removed 6 bases at V and 6 bases at J, leaving 1 base unmatched. Here the CDR3 DNA reads TGTGCCAGTAGGGGGACTAGCAATGAGCAGTTCTTC. The encoded protein is CASRGTSNEQFF.

The genes are TRBV20-1 and TRBJ1-1; D is uncertain. Germline CDR1 and CDR2: DFQATT and SNEGSKA (reference sequence). This CDR3 region has 12 residues. Trimming stripped 6 bases from V and 5 bases from J, with 13 bases between. The CDR3 sequence is CSAQKSGTEAFF. DNA for the CDR3: TGCAGTGCGCAGAAGAGTGGGACTGAAGCTTTCTTT.

The table lists this clonotype with many counts. J is TRBJ2-4 and V is TRBV12-3 or TRBV12-4, with TRBD1 matching over 7 bases. V dropped 3 bases and J dropped 5; count of bases not matched to a gene: 4. The CDR3 spans 14 residues. CDR3 nucleotides: TGTGCCAGCAGTTTGGGACAGAGACAAAACATTCAGTACTTC. Its protein product is CASSLGQRQNIQYF.

This clonotype was counted at least ten times. The chain is built from TRBV28 and TRBJ2-7; 8 positions match TRBD1. Germline loops: CDR1 MDHEN, CDR2 SYDVKM. This CDR3 comprises 16 residues. V was pared by 1 base and J by 4 bases, with 9 bases of the junction left unmatched. CDR3: CASSLSGTGTKYEQYF. The CDR3, as DNA: TGTGCCAGCAGTTTATCCGGGACAGGTACTAAATACGAGCAGTACTTC.

The table lists this clonotype with a few counts. A much more abundant neighbour one base away suggests this may be a read error. This chain links TRBV5-1 with TRBJ2-7, with unresolved D. CDR1 and CDR2 from the germline V gene are SGHRS and YFSETQ. V dropped 7 bases and J dropped 1 base, with 15 bases sitting between them. CDR3 length: 14 amino acids. CDR3 in amino acids: CASVPSRQSYEQYF. Here the CDR3 DNA reads TGCGCCAGCGTCCCGAGTCGGCAATCCTACGAGCAGTACTTC. The variable domain in full, completed from reference TRBV5-1 and TRBJ2-7, reads KAGVTQTPRYLIKTRGQQVTLSCSPISGHRSVSWYQQTPGQGLQFLFEYFSETQRNKGNFPGRFSGRQFSNSRSEMNVSTLELGDSALYLCASVPSRQSYEQYFGPGTRLTVT.

At least ten counts were recorded for this clonotype. The junction departs from germline at one end; a sequencing error may be responsible. The chain recombines TRBV7-7 with TRBJ2-1; 7 bases match TRBD1. CDR3 size: 13 residues. CDR1 is SSHAT, CDR2 FNYEAQ, per germline (reference sequence). The CDR3 bases are TGTGCTAGCAGCCCCGACAGGGACAATGAGCAGTTCTTC. This codes for CASSPDRDNEQFF.

Concerning this clonotype itself: Given a much more abundant clone one base away, this may be a read error. The genes are TRBV5-6 and TRBJ2-2, with D possibly called TRBD1 or TRBD2 (6 bases each). Germline V CDR1 and CDR2: SGHDT, YYEEEE. The CDR3 is made up of 15 amino acids. The CDR3 protein is CASSLAGAGTGGLFF. CDR3 nucleotide sequence: TGTGCCAGCAGCTTAGCAGGGGCGGGCACCGGGGGGCTGTTTTTT.

In this sample, this clonotype turned up many times. The chain combines TRBV30 with TRBJ2-4; 8 bases agree with TRBD2. Germline-derived CDR1 and CDR2 are GTSNPN and SVGIG (reference sequence). Trimming at V came to 2 bases and at J to 7 bases, leaving 10 bases not matched to a gene. There are 15 residues in the CDR3. The CDR3 reads CAWSKGSGSSNIQYF. Here the CDR3 DNA reads TGTGCCTGGAGTAAAGGAAGCGGGAGTAGTAACATTCAGTACTTC.

A few counts support this clonotype. CDR3 DNA sequence: TGTGCCAGCAGTGTATTCAGTGAACACGCTTTCTTT. Its translation: CASSVFSEHAFF. V usage is TRBV28 and J usage is TRBJ1-1; no reliable D call. Trimming took off 5 bases at V and 11 bases at J, with 15 bases between the two ends. CDR1 and CDR2 from the germline V gene are MDHEN and SYDVKM. The CDR3 spans 12 residues.

This clonotype was counted a few times. The chain combines TRBV7-9 with TRBJ1-4; 10 nucleotides agree with TRBD1. Germline V lookup: CDR1 SEHNR, CDR2 FQNEAQ (reference sequence). The CDR3 extends over 14 amino acids. V shed 7 bases and J 5 bases; nucleotides not matched to a gene: 4. The CDR3 sequence is CASNGQGVNEKLFF. In DNA form, the CDR3 reads TGTGCCAGCAACGGACAGGGGGTAAATGAAAAACTGTTTTTT.

This clonotype has ten or more counts. The rearrangement links TRBV6-5 to TRBJ1-4, with 9 bases lining up with TRBD1. V lost 6 bases, J lost 5 bases, and 7 bases stayed unmatched. There are 15 residues in the CDR3. Germline V lookup: CDR1 MNHEY, CDR2 SVGAGI. The CDR3 nucleotides are TGTGCCAGCAGCCTAGGAGACAGGGGGAATGAAAAACTGTTTTTT. This codes for CASSLGDRGNEKLFF.

This clonotype was detected ten times or more. This chain links TRBV5-1 with TRBJ1-3; TRBD1 aligns across 7 bases. CDR1 and CDR2 from the germline V gene are SGHRS and YFSETQ. There are 15 residues in the CDR3. J was trimmed by 1 base and V by 4 bases; bases with no gene match: 5. The CDR3 sequence is CASSHPGQSGNTIYF. CDR3 in DNA: TGCGCCAGCAGCCATCCGGGACAGTCTGGAAACACCATATATTTT.